The 18 T cell receptor beta chains listed next were all sequenced from one sample in a study of CD8 T cells in ankylosing spondylitis listed by TCRdb under 2017. Library creation used 5' RACE. The sample was run on an Illumina HiSeq 2500. TCRdb passed the public sequencing reads through fastp at Q25 and MiXCR, retaining productive beta sequences. Identical CDR3 proteins give one entry, which carries the most common genes and DNA. This sample has about 200,000 distinct CDR3 sequences in its table, and roughly 25% of those were observed once. The ten largest clones add up to less than 8.5% of the sample. The sample taken for sequencing was blood, either unsorted or a sorted T cell fraction (not recorded which). The receptors come from a male donor with ankylosing spondylitis or in good health (not recorded which).

The V and J genes are TRBV10-3 and TRBJ1-1, with D perhaps matching TRBD1 (6 bases). This CDR3 is 13 amino acids long. Germline V gives CDR1 ENHRY, CDR2 SYGVKD. V was shortened by 10 bases and J by 0 bases, with 12 bases between the two germline ends. Written as DNA, the CDR3 is TGTGCCACCGAAGGGACATTGAACACTGAAGCTTTCTTT. It translates to CATEGTLNTEAFF.

This clonotype has ten or more counts. The rearrangement links TRBV15 to TRBJ1-6; 10 nucleotides align to TRBD1. Looked up from germline, CDR1 is LNHNV and CDR2 is YYDKDF (reference sequence). This CDR3 is built from 18 residues. Trimming removed 5 bases from V and 7 bases from J; junction bases left unmatched: 14. The CDR3 reads CATSPRDRGNVGNSPLHF. CDR3 sequence (DNA): TGTGCCACCAGCCCCCGGGACAGGGGAAATGTAGGAAATTCACCCCTCCACTTT. Combining the CDR3 with reference TRBV15 and TRBJ1-6 gives the whole variable domain DAMVIQNPRYQVTQFGKPVTLSCSQTLNHNVMYWYQQKSSQAPKLLFHYYDKDFNNEADTPDNFQSRRPNTSFCFLDIRSPGLGDTAMYLCATSPRDRGNVGNSPLHFGNGTRLTVT.

This clonotype was counted ten times or more. V is TRBV5-5 and J is TRBJ2-3; D is undetermined. Trimming stripped 1 base from V and 4 bases from J, with 22 bases between. Germline V lookup: CDR1 SGHKS, CDR2 YYEKEE (reference sequence). CDR3 length: 18 residues. CDR3 sequence reads: CASSLPTAANSVADTQYF. CDR3 bases: TGTGCCAGCAGCTTGCCAACCGCGGCCAATTCGGTCGCAGATACGCAGTATTTT.

This clonotype occurred many times. The chain couples TRBV4-2 to TRBJ2-1; a possible D gene is TRBD2 (5 bases). Trimming pared 1 base from V and 4 bases from J, leaving 8 bases between. The CDR3 spans 14 residues. Germline V gives CDR1 LGHNA, CDR2 YNFKEQ. The CDR3 reads CASSQVRGYNEQFF. The CDR3 DNA follows: TGTGCCAGCAGCCAAGTCCGGGGTTACAATGAGCAGTTCTTC.

The CDR3 DNA is TGTGCCATCAGTGTGACTAGCGGGGTTAATGAGCAGTTCTTC. Its protein product is CAISVTSGVNEQFF. The chain has TRBV10-3 and TRBJ2-1, with 11 positions matching TRBD2. J gave up 7 bases and V 4 bases, and 3 bases lay outside the gene matches. CDR3 size: 14 residues. Looked up from germline, CDR1 is ENHRY and CDR2 is SYGVKD.

The gene calls are TRBV29-1 and TRBJ2-7, with 12 bases matching TRBD2. The CDR3 is 13 residues long. The V segment lost 4 bases and the J segment 4 bases; nucleotides outside the gene matches: 2. Germline CDR1 SQVTM, CDR2 ANQGSEA. The CDR3 nucleotides are TGCAGCGTTGGGCTAGCGGGAGGGTACGAGCAGTACTTC. Translated: CSVGLAGGYEQYF.

The CDR3 DNA reads TGTGCCAGCAGCGTACAGGAGAACTATGGCTACACCTTC. It encodes CASSVQENYGYTF. The chain couples TRBV9 to TRBJ1-2, with unresolved D. Looked up from germline, CDR1 is SGDLS and CDR2 is YYNGEE. The CDR3 totals 13 residues. Between the trimmed V and J ends, which lost 1 base and 2 bases, there was a span of 6 bases.

This clonotype was counted many times. This rearrangement joins TRBV20-1 to TRBJ2-5, with TRBD2 matching over 8 bases. The germline V gene encodes CDR1 DFQATT and CDR2 SNEGSKA (reference sequence). Germline trimming cut 0 bases from V and 5 bases from J; bases unmatched to any gene: 11. This CDR3 spans 16 amino acids. In DNA, the CDR3 is TGCAGTGCTAGAGAGCCCGGGAGCGGGAGTTGGGAGACCCAGTACTTC. It codes for CSAREPGSGSWETQYF.

This clonotype was seen repeatedly, ten times or more. The chain combines TRBV5-1 with TRBJ1-6; D call uncertain. Trimming took off 4 bases at V and 14 bases at J, with 16 bases between the two ends. CDR1 and CDR2 (germline): SGHRS, YFSETQ. This CDR3 comprises 13 residues. This CDR3 is CASSPGLDRTLHF. CDR3 nucleotides: TGCGCCAGCAGCCCCGGACTAGATAGGACCCTCCACTTT.

V is TRBV6-2 or TRBV6-3 and J is TRBJ1-6, with a possible D match to TRBD1 (5 bases). The CDR3 has 18 residues. Germline V gene lookup returns CDR1 MNHEY and CDR2 SVGEGT. V lost 0 bases, J lost 6 bases, and 18 bases lay in between. CDR3 in DNA: TGTGCCAGCAGTTACTCGACGGGACCACGGGGCGGTAATTCACCCCTCCACTTT. Protein: CASSYSTGPRGGNSPLHF.

The CDR3 reads CASSSPGLAASTYEQYF. CDR3 nucleotides: TGTGCCAGCAGTTCGCCGGGACTAGCGGCTTCAACGTACGAGCAGTACTTC. The chain recombines TRBV27 with TRBJ2-7; 11 nucleotides line up with TRBD2. CDR3 length: 17 amino acids. V shed 4 bases, J shed 4 bases, and the junction held 12 bases outside the gene matches. CDR1 is MNHEY and CDR2 is SMNVEV in the germline V gene (reference sequence).

The CDR3 loop is CATSLKPGYEQYF. The CDR3 DNA is TGTGCCACCAGCCTAAAACCAGGCTACGAGCAGTACTTC. V usage is TRBV15 and J usage is TRBJ2-7; D is unclear. V was cut by 5 bases and J by 3 bases, with 11 bases left in between. CDR3 length equals 13 residues. Germline CDR1 and CDR2: LNHNV and YYDKDF (reference sequence).

The chain is built from TRBV10-3 and TRBJ2-1, with 8 positions matching TRBD2. V shed 4 bases, J shed 8 bases, and the junction held 4 bases outside the gene matches. In germline, CDR1 is ENHRY, CDR2 SYGVKD. CDR3 length equals 13 residues. In DNA, the CDR3 is TGTGCCATCAGTGCTGCGGGAGGAGATGAGCAGTTCTTC. Translated: CAISAAGGDEQFF.

This clonotype was recorded at least ten times. J is TRBJ2-1 and V is TRBV3-1, with 8 bases aligning to TRBD2. The J segment lost 4 bases and the V segment lost 1 base, leaving 3 bases of the junction unmatched. Looked up from germline, CDR1 is LGHDT and CDR2 is YNNKEL (reference sequence). This CDR3 has 15 amino acids. The CDR3 coding sequence is TGTGCCAGCAGCCAAGGGGTAGCGGGGTACAATGAGCAGTTCTTC. Protein sequence: CASSQGVAGYNEQFF.

The table lists this clonotype with many counts. The V gene is TRBV12-3 or TRBV12-4, the J gene TRBJ1-1; D uncertain. V gave up 9 bases and J gave up 5 bases, with 16 bases separating them. This CDR3 comprises 13 residues. The CDR3 sequence: CASSKMGMTEAFF. CDR3 nucleotides: TGTGCCAGTTCTAAGATGGGTATGACTGAAGCTTTCTTT.

V and J are TRBV29-1 and TRBJ2-1; the match to TRBD2 covers 14 bases. The CDR3 spans 13 residues. In germline, CDR1 is SQVTM, CDR2 ANQGSEA. The junction had 1 base not matched to a gene; V was cut back by 3 bases and J by 9 bases. The CDR3 loop is CSVEGLAGVEQFF. As DNA, the CDR3 is TGCAGCGTTGAGGGACTAGCGGGAGTTGAGCAGTTCTTC.

This clonotype was seen at least ten times. CDR3 sequence (DNA): TGCAGCGTAGGGCGGACGGGACTATACTCCTACAATGAGCAGTTCTTC. This encodes CSVGRTGLYSYNEQFF. This rearrangement joins TRBV29-1 to TRBJ2-1; the match to TRBD2 covers 7 bases. V shed 6 bases, J shed 0 bases, and the junction held 11 bases outside the gene matches. The CDR3 has 16 amino acids. CDR1 SQVTM and CDR2 ANQGSEA come from the germline V gene.

This clonotype has only a few counts. This chain links TRBV6-1 with TRBJ2-4; D ambiguous. Germline CDR1 reads MNHNS; CDR2 reads SASEGT. There are 16 residues in the CDR3. Trimming took 0 bases from V and 6 from J, leaving 15 bases between them. CDR3 coding DNA: TGTGCCAGCAGTGAAGCTACAGCCCTGCTTGGAAACATTCAGTACTTC. Protein: CASSEATALLGNIQYF.